A selection of T cell receptor beta chains follows, all from one sample in a study of blood T cell repertoires in COVID-19. The data were produced by immunoSEQ multiplex PCR, yet TCRdb's version contains in-frame clones alone and is incomplete. The sample includes some 80,000 clones, roughly 84% of them seen just once. The source material was peripheral blood. The receptors derive from a human donor in a cohort sampled during active COVID-19. Each CDR3 is given with its conserved first and last residue. D genes are given only for firm matches. Some rows have no size entry. The others give once, few or many, or a class for an expanded clone.

CDR3aa: CASSRLGGYEQYF; d_gene: .; v_gene: TRBV6-6; abundance: .
CDR3aa: CASSPGTGGPGGYTF; d_gene: TRBD1; v_gene: TRBV27; abundance: .
CDR3aa: CASSPDPWQAFF; d_gene: .; v_gene: TRBV28; abundance: .
CDR3aa: CSVDKTGTGQETQYF; d_gene: TRBD1; v_gene: TRBV29-1; abundance: .
CDR3aa: CASSIPPGTKNQPQHF; d_gene: .; v_gene: TRBV19; abundance: .
CDR3aa: CASSSKTGVYEQYF; d_gene: TRBD1; v_gene: TRBV11-2; abundance: .
CDR3aa: CATSETDFGELFF; d_gene: .; v_gene: TRBV24-1; abundance: .
CDR3aa: CASIQGLAGGPDEQFF; d_gene: TRBD2; v_gene: TRBV7-9; abundance: .
CDR3aa: CASTNSGSGYNEQFF; d_gene: TRBD2; v_gene: TRBV5-1; abundance: .
CDR3aa: CASTITGGVYEQYF; d_gene: TRBD1; v_gene: TRBV2; abundance: .
CDR3aa: CASSLGAVSGDTQYF; d_gene: TRBD2; v_gene: TRBV27; abundance: .
CDR3aa: CASSPSLAGDNEQFF; d_gene: TRBD2; v_gene: TRBV18; abundance: .
CDR3aa: CASTETGVNTEAFF; d_gene: .; v_gene: TRBV5-1; abundance: .
CDR3aa: CASSLAPSGSGTGELFF; d_gene: TRBD2; v_gene: TRBV5-4; abundance: .
CDR3aa: CASSQETGANSYEQYF; d_gene: .; v_gene: TRBV4-1; abundance: few
CDR3aa: CASSLGPGEGEKLFF; d_gene: .; v_gene: TRBV5-1; abundance: .
CDR3aa: CASSILTGSTYNEQFF; d_gene: .; v_gene: TRBV11-2; abundance: .
CDR3aa: CASSGQAEKEAFF; d_gene: TRBD1; v_gene: TRBV2; abundance: .
CDR3aa: CASIERLNTEAFF; d_gene: .; v_gene: TRBV19; abundance: .
CDR3aa: CASSPIRGDTQYF; d_gene: .; v_gene: TRBV11-2; abundance: few
CDR3aa: CSVDRDRGHGYTF; d_gene: TRBD1; v_gene: TRBV29-1; abundance: .
CDR3aa: CASSLATGLGGNEQFF; d_gene: TRBD2; v_gene: TRBV7-2; abundance: .
CDR3aa: CASSLIPGGTDTQYF; d_gene: .; v_gene: TRBV7-3; abundance: .
CDR3aa: CASSLERAGTVDTQYF; d_gene: .; v_gene: TRBV7-9; abundance: .
CDR3aa: CASSPQGTEAFF; d_gene: .; v_gene: TRBV2; abundance: .
CDR3aa: CASSRGGTVQETQYF; d_gene: .; v_gene: TRBV5-4; abundance: .
CDR3aa: CASNPGGLAGTEQFF; d_gene: TRBD2; v_gene: TRBV28; abundance: .
CDR3aa: CASSLSTGRTNQPQHF; d_gene: TRBD1; v_gene: TRBV7-2; abundance: once
CDR3aa: CASSLTGGGPRGEQYF; d_gene: TRBD1; v_gene: TRBV6-5; abundance: .
CDR3aa: CASSPTLGTTNYEQYF; d_gene: TRBD2; v_gene: TRBV18; abundance: .
CDR3aa: CASSALTREALQYF; d_gene: TRBD2; v_gene: TRBV2; abundance: .
CDR3aa: CASSLARGGYTF; d_gene: .; v_gene: TRBV12-3/TRBV12-4; abundance: .
CDR3aa: CASSSWGGAFNEQFF; d_gene: TRBD2; v_gene: TRBV5-1; abundance: .
CDR3aa: CASSPGTVSNQPQHF; d_gene: TRBD1; v_gene: TRBV28; abundance: .
CDR3aa: CASSFVRGATNEKLFF; d_gene: .; v_gene: TRBV7-2; abundance: .
CDR3aa: CASIGAQVNQPQHF; d_gene: .; v_gene: TRBV6-6; abundance: .
CDR3aa: CASSILSGQGARGYTF; d_gene: TRBD1; v_gene: TRBV19; abundance: .
CDR3aa: CASGPWQGTGELFF; d_gene: .; v_gene: TRBV7-9; abundance: .
CDR3aa: CASWDSYSNQPQHF; d_gene: TRBD1; v_gene: TRBV10-2; abundance: .
CDR3aa: CASSLDRQGGQYF; d_gene: TRBD1; v_gene: TRBV5-4; abundance: few
CDR3aa: CASSLGGLAGLYEQYF; d_gene: TRBD2; v_gene: TRBV5-6; abundance: few
CDR3aa: CASKASEFYEQYF; d_gene: .; v_gene: TRBV27; abundance: .
CDR3aa: CASSILASTEAFF; d_gene: .; v_gene: TRBV19; abundance: .
CDR3aa: CASSLTGGSEQYF; d_gene: .; v_gene: TRBV7-3; abundance: .
CDR3aa: CASSPPSTRNSGNTIYF; d_gene: .; v_gene: TRBV18; abundance: .
CDR3aa: CASRVWTGGNTEAFF; d_gene: TRBD1; v_gene: TRBV19; abundance: .
CDR3aa: CASSIDSNTEAFF; d_gene: .; v_gene: TRBV7-3; abundance: .
CDR3aa: CASSIPGQGAGGANVLTF; d_gene: TRBD1; v_gene: TRBV19; abundance: .
CDR3aa: CASSAQGNQPQHF; d_gene: .; v_gene: TRBV19; abundance: .
CDR3aa: CASSSDWQRADYTF; d_gene: .; v_gene: TRBV6-5; abundance: .
CDR3aa: CASSQDPGGAYNEQFF; d_gene: TRBD1; v_gene: TRBV3-1/TRBV3-2; abundance: .
CDR3aa: CASTLQGAGGYNEQFF; d_gene: TRBD1; v_gene: TRBV19; abundance: .
CDR3aa: CASSPLKMFGQPQHF; d_gene: .; v_gene: TRBV21-1; abundance: .
CDR3aa: CAWKGTGYSYEQYF; d_gene: TRBD1; v_gene: TRBV30; abundance: .
CDR3aa: CASSLGQGALYEQYF; d_gene: TRBD1; v_gene: TRBV5-8; abundance: once
CDR3aa: CSASGQNTGELFF; d_gene: .; v_gene: TRBV20-1; abundance: .
CDR3aa: CASSEQTSQETQYF; d_gene: .; v_gene: TRBV2; abundance: .
CDR3aa: CSVPGQGTGEQYF; d_gene: TRBD1; v_gene: TRBV29-1; abundance: .
CDR3aa: CSVGEGYQETQYF; d_gene: TRBD2; v_gene: TRBV29-1; abundance: .
CDR3aa: CASSGSARGLEKLFF; d_gene: TRBD1; v_gene: TRBV28; abundance: once